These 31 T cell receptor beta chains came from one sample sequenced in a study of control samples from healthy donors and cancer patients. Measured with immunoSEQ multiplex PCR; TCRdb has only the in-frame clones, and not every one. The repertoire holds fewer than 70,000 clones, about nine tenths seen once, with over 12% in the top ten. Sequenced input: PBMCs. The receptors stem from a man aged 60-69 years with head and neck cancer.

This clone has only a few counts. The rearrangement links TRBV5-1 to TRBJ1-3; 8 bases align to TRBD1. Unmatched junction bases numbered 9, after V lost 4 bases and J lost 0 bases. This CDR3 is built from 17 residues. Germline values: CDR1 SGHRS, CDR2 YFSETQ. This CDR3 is CASSPGAGGFSGNTIYF. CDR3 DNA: TGCGCCAGCAGCCCGGGAGCAGGGGGCTTCTCTGGAAACACCATATATTTT.

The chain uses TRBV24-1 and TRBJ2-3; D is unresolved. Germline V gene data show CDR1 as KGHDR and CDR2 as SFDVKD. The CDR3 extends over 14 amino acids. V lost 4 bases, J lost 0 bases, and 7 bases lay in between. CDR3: CATSDWQSTDTQYF. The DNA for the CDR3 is TGTGCCACCAGTGACTGGCAGAGCACAGATACGCAGTATTTT.

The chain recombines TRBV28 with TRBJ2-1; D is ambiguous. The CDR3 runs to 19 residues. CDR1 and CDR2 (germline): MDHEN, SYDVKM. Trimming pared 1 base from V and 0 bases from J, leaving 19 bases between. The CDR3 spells CASSLFWYARLNSYNEQFF. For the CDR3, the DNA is TGTGCCAGCAGTTTATTTTGGTACGCGAGGCTCAACTCCTACAATGAGCAGTTCTTC.

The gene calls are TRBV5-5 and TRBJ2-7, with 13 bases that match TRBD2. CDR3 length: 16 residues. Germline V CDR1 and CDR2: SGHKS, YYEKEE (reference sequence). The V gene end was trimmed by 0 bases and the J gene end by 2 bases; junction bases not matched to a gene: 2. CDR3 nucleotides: TGTGCCAGCAGCTTGGCCGGACTAGCGGGAGCCTACGAGCAGTACTTC. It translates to CASSLAGLAGAYEQYF.

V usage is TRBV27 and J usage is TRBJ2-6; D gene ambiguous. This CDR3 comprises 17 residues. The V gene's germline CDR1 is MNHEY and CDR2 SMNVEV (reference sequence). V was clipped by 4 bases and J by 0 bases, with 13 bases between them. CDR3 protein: CASSWSGRLSGANVLTF. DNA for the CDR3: TGTGCCAGCAGTTGGTCAGGTCGGCTCTCTGGGGCCAACGTCCTGACTTTC. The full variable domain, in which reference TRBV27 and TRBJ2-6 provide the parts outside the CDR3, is EAQVTQNPRYLITVTGKKLTVTCSQNMNHEYMSWYRQDPGLGLRQIYYSMNVEVTDKGDVPEGYKVSRKEKRNFPLILESPSPNQTSLYFCASSWSGRLSGANVLTFGAGSRLTVL.

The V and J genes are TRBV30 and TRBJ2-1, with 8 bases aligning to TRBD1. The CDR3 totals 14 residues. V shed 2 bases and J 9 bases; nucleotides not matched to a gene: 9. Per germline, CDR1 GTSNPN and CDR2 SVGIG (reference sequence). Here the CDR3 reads CAWSSGGTGVEQFF. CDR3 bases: TGTGCCTGGAGTTCAGGGGGCACGGGGGTTGAGCAGTTCTTC.

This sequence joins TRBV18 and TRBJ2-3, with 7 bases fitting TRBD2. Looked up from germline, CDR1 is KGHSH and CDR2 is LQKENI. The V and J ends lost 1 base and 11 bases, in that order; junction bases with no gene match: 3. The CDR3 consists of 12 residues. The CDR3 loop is CASSPRTREQYF. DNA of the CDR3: TGTGCCAGCTCACCACGGACTAGAGAGCAGTATTTT.

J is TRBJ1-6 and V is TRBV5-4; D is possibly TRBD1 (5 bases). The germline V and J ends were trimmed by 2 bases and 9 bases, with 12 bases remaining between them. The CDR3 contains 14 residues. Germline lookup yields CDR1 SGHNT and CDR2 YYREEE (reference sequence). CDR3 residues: CASSFVGVGSPLHF. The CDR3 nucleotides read TGTGCCAGCAGCTTCGTAGGGGTAGGTTCACCCCTCCACTTT. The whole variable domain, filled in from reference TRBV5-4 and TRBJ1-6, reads ETGVTQSPTHLIKTRGQQVTLRCSSQSGHNTVSWYQQALGQGPQFIFQYYREEENGRGNFPPRFSGLQFPNYSSELNVNALELDDSALYLCASSFVGVGSPLHFGNGTRLTVT.

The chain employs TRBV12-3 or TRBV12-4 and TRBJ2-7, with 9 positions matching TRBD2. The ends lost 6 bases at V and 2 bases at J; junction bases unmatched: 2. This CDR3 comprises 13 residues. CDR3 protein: CASRPSGAYEQYF. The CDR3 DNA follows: TGTGCCAGCAGACCTAGCGGGGCCTACGAGCAGTACTTC.

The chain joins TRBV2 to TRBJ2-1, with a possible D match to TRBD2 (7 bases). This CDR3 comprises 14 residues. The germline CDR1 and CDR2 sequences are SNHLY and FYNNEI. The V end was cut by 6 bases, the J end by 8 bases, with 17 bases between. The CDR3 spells CASSQGRADDEQFF. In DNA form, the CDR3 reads TGTGCCAGCAGCCAGGGGAGGGCCGACGATGAGCAGTTCTTC.

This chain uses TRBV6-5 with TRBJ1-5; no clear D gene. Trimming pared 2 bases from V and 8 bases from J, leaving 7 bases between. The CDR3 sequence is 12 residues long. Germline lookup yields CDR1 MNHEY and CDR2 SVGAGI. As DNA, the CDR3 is TGTGCCAGCAGTTACCCTGGGGAGCCCCAGCATTTT. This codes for CASSYPGEPQHF.

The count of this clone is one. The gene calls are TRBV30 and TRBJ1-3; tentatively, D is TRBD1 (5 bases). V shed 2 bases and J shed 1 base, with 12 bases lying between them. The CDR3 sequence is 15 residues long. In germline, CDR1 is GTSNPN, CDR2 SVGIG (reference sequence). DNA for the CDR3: TGTGCCTGGAGTCGGAATCGGGGGTCTGGAAACACCATATATTTT. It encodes CAWSRNRGSGNTIYF.

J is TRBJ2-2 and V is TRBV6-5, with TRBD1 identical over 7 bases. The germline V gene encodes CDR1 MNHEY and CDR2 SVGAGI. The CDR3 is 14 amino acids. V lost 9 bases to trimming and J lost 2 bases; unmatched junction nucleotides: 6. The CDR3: CASRRTGNTGELFF. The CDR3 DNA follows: TGTGCCAGTAGGAGGACAGGTAACACCGGGGAGCTGTTTTTT.

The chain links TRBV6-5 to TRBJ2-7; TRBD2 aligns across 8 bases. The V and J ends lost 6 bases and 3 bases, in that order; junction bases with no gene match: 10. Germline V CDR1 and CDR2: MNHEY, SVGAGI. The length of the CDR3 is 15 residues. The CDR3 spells CASSPGGQGNYEQYF. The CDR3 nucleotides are TGTGCCAGCAGCCCGGGGGGGCAGGGTAACTACGAGCAGTACTTC.

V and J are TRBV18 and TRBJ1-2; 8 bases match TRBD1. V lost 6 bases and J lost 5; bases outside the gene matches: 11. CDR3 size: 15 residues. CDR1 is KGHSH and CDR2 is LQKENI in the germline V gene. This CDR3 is CASSRGQGAHYGYTF. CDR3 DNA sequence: TGTGCCAGCTCCCGAGGACAGGGTGCCCATTATGGCTACACCTTC.

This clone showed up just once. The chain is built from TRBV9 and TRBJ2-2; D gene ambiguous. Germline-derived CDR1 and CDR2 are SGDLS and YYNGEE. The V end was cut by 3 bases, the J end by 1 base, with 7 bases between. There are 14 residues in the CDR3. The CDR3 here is CASSGALNTGELFF. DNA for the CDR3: TGTGCCAGCAGCGGGGCCCTGAACACCGGGGAGCTGTTTTTT. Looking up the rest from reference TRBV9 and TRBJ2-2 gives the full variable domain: DSGVTQTPKHLITATGQRVTLRCSPRSGDLSVYWYQQSLDQGLQFLIQYYNGEERAKGNILERFSAQQFPDLHSELNLSSLELGDSALYFCASSGALNTGELFFGEGSRLTVL.

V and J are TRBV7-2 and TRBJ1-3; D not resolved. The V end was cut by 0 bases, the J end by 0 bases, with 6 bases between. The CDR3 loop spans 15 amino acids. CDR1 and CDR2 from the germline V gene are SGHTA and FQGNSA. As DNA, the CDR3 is TGTGCCAGCAGCTTAGCGCTCGGCTCTGGAAACACCATATATTTT. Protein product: CASSLALGSGNTIYF.

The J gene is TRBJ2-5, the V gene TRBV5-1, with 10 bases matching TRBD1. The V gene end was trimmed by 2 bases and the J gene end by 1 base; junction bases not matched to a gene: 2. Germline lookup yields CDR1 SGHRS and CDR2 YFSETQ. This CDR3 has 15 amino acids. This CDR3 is CASSLWTGGQETQYF. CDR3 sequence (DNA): TGCGCCAGCAGCTTATGGACAGGGGGCCAAGAGACCCAGTACTTC.

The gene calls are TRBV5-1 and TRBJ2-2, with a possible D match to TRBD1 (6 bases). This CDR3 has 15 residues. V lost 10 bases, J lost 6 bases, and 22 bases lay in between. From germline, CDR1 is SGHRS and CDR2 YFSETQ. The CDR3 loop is CASRGPTGTAGELFF. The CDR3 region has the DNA TGCGCCTCCAGAGGGCCTACAGGGACGGCCGGGGAGCTGTTTTTT.

This CDR3 is CASSQEPGHYANTGELFF. The CDR3 DNA is TGTGCCAGCAGCCAAGAACCGGGACACTACGCGAACACCGGGGAGCTGTTTTTT. This sequence joins TRBV4-2 and TRBJ2-2; possibly TRBD1 for D (6 bases). Trimming shortened V by 0 bases and J by 0 bases, and 14 bases separated the two germline ends. The CDR3 is 18 residues long. The germline V gene has CDR1 LGHNA and CDR2 YNFKEQ.

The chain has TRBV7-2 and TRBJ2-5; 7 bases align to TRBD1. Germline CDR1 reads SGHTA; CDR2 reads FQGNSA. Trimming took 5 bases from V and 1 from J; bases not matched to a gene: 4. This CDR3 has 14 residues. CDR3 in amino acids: CASSARQGQETQYF. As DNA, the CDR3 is TGTGCCAGCAGCGCCAGACAGGGCCAAGAGACCCAGTACTTC.

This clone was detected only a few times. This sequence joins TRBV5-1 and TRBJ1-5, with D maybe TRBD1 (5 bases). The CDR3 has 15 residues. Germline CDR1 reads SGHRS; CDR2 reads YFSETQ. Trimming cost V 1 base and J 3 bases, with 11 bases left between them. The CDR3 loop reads CASSLSGQDNQPQHF. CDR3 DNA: TGCGCCAGCAGCTTGTCGGGGCAGGACAATCAGCCCCAGCATTTT.

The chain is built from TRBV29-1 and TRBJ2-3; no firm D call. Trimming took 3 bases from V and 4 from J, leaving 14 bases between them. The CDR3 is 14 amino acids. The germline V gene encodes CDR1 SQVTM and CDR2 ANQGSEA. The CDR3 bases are TGCAGCGTTGATCCCGTGTCCGCGGCAGATACGCAGTATTTT. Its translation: CSVDPVSAADTQYF.

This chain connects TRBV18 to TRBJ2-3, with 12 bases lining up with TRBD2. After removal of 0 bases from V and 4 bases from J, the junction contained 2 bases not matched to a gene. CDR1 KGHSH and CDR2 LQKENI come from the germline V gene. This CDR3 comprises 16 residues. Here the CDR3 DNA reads TGTGCCAGCTCACCACCGGCTAGCGGGGGGGCAGATACGCAGTATTTT. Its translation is CASSPPASGGADTQYF. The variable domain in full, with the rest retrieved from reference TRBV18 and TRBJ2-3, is NAGVMQNPRHLVRRRGQEARLRCSPMKGHSHVYWYRQLPEEGLKFMVYLQKENIIDESGMPKERFSAEFPKEGPSILRIQQVVRGDSAAYFCASSPPASGGADTQYFGPGTRLTVL.

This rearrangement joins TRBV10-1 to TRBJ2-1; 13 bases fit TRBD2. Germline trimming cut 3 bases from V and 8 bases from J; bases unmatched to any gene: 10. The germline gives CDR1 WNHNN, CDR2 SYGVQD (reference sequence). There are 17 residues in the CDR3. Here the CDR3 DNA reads TGCGCCAGCAGTGACCCCACAACTAGCGGGGGGGCCTATGAGCAGTTCTTC. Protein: CASSDPTTSGGAYEQFF.

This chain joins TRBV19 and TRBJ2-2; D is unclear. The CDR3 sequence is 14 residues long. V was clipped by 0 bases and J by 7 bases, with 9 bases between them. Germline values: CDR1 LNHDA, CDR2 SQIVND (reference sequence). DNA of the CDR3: TGTGCCAGTAGTATAGATCGCTTCAGCGGGGAGCTGTTTTTT. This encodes CASSIDRFSGELFF.

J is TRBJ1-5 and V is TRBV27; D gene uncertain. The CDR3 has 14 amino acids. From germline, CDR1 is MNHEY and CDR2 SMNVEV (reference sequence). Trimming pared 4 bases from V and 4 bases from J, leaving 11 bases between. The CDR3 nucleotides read TGTGCCAGCAGTTCTACCCCGGGGAATCAGCCCCAGCATTTT. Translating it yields CASSSTPGNQPQHF.

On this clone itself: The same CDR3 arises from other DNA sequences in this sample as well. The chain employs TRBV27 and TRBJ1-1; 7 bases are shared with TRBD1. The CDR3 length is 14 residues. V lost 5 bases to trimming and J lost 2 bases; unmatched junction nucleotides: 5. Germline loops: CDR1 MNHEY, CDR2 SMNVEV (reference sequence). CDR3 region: CASSPGTANTEAFF. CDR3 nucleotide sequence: TGTGCCAGCAGTCCAGGGACAGCCAACACTGAAGCTTTCTTT.

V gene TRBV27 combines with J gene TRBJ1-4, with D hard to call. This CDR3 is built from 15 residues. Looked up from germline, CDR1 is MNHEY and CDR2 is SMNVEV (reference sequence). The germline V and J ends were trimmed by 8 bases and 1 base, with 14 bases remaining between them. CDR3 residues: CASSRTRETNEKLFF. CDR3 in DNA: TGTGCCAGCTCCCGGACGCGGGAAACTAATGAAAAACTGTTTTTT.

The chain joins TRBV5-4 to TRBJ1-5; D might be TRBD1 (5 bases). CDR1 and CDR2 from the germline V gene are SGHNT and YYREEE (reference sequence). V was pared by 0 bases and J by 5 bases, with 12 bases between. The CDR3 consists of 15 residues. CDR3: CASSLEPGGDQPQHF. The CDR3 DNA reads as TGTGCCAGCAGCTTGGAACCGGGAGGGGATCAGCCCCAGCATTTT.

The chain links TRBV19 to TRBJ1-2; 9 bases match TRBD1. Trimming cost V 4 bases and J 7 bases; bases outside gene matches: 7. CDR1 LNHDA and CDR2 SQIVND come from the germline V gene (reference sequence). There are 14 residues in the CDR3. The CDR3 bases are TGTGCCAGTAGTAACCGGGACAGGGACGGTGGCTACACCTTC. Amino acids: CASSNRDRDGGYTF.